This T cell receptor beta chain was found in a study of T cell changes during pregnancy in multiple sclerosis. Assay used: immunoSEQ multiplex PCR; TCRdb lists only in-frame clones, some missing. This table has some 77,000 clones, 93% appearing once. This clone was counted between two and nine times. This receptor was identified in a female donor in good health, enrolled as a control in a pregnancy study. The specimen comprised peripheral blood, sampled after pregnancy.

The CDR3 sequence: CASSITGTGNTEAFF. The CDR3 DNA reads as TGTGCCAGTAGTATCACCGGGACAGGTAACACTGAAGCTTTCTTT. The gene calls are TRBV19 and TRBJ1-1, with 8 bases lining up with TRBD1. V was pared by 3 bases and J by 2 bases, with 5 bases of the junction left unmatched. CDR3 size: 15 residues. The germline V gene has CDR1 LNHDA and CDR2 SQIVND (reference sequence). The full variable domain, rest sourced from reference TRBV19 and TRBJ1-1, is DGGITQSPKYLFRKEGQNVTLSCEQNLNHDAMYWYRQDPGQGLRLIYYSQIVNDFQKGDIAEGYSVSREKKESFPLTVTSAQKNPTAFYLCASSITGTGNTEAFFGQGTRLTVV.